Detailed here is one T cell receptor (beta chain). Its antigen is not known. The data belong to a study of radiotherapy plus CTLA-4 blockade in lung cancer. Study-level points and caveats: With interferon-beta, early dynamics of blood T cell clones were reported to best predict response. The study found tumor-derived TCR clones expanded in blood after radiotherapy plus ipilimumab.

TCRdb's copy holds only in-frame clones and misses some; the assay was immunoSEQ multiplex PCR. The data hold 51,000 or so clones, with around 76% observed a single time. The CDR3 extends over 15 amino acids. Trimming cost V 4 bases and J 5 bases; bases outside gene matches: 4. In germline, CDR1 is MNHEY, CDR2 SVGAGI. The chain uses TRBV6-5 and TRBJ1-6; 8 nucleotides agree with TRBD1. The source was peripheral blood, collected from a patient treated with radiotherapy plus ipilimumab. The clonotype originates from a human donor with non-small cell lung cancer who had stable disease on radiotherapy plus ipilimumab. CDR3 coding DNA: TGTGCCAGCAGTTCCGGGACAGGCGATAATTCACCCCTCCACTTT. Its protein product is CASSSGTGDNSPLHF.